Listed here are 21 T cell receptor beta chains from one sample, sequenced in a study of blood T cell repertoires in COVID-19. Sequencing used immunoSEQ multiplex PCR; TCRdb keeps in-frame clones, though not all of them. The sample has 55,000 to 75,000 clones, more than 65% seen once. Sample: peripheral blood. All receptors derive from an elderly man with COVID-19, enrolled during active disease.

This chain connects TRBV5-1 to TRBJ1-2, with a weak D call TRBD1 (6 bases). CDR1 and CDR2 (germline): SGHRS, YFSETQ. This CDR3 region has 15 residues. The V end was cut by 2 bases, the J end by 2 bases, with 13 bases between. CDR3 nucleotide sequence: TGCGCCAGCAGCTTAGGGGGGGAAAGGAACTATGGCTACACCTTC. This codes for CASSLGGERNYGYTF.

The CDR3 protein is CAIRRDPGGNSPLHF. The CDR3 DNA sequence: TGTGCCATTCGCCGGGACCCAGGGGGAAATTCACCCCTCCACTTT. The chain combines TRBV18 with TRBJ1-6; 7 bases map to TRBD1. Trimming took 10 bases from V and 7 from J; bases not matched to a gene: 13. The germline V gene has CDR1 KGHSH and CDR2 LQKENI. This CDR3 region has 15 residues.

This chain links TRBV5-1 with TRBJ1-5; 7 bases line up with TRBD1. CDR1 and CDR2 from the germline V gene are SGHRS and YFSETQ. V dropped 0 bases and J dropped 2; count of bases not matched to a gene: 2. There are 15 residues in the CDR3. The CDR3 protein is CASSLGGTGNQPQHF. The CDR3 coding sequence is TGCGCCAGCAGCTTGGGCGGGACAGGCAATCAGCCCCAGCATTTT. The variable domain in full, with the rest retrieved from reference TRBV5-1 and TRBJ1-5, is KAGVTQTPRYLIKTRGQQVTLSCSPISGHRSVSWYQQTPGQGLQFLFEYFSETQRNKGNFPGRFSGRQFSNSRSEMNVSTLELGDSALYLCASSLGGTGNQPQHFGDGTRLSIL.

Comment on this clone: This same CDR3 is encoded by further DNA sequences in the sample. The chain links TRBV6-2 or TRBV6-3 to TRBJ2-1; a weak D match, TRBD2 (5 bases). CDR1 MNHEY and CDR2 SVGEGT come from the germline V gene. This CDR3 is 12 amino acids long. Trimming shortened V by 5 bases and J by 7 bases, and 9 bases separated the two germline ends. The CDR3 here is CASSRLANEQFF. DNA for the CDR3: TGTGCCAGCAGTCGCCTAGCAAATGAGCAGTTCTTC.

This chain links TRBV9 with TRBJ2-3, with TRBD2 matching over 12 bases. The CDR3 has 20 amino acids. CDR1 is SGDLS and CDR2 is YYNGEE in the germline V gene. The V segment lost 4 bases and the J segment 4 bases; nucleotides outside the gene matches: 19. In DNA form, the CDR3 reads TGTGCCAGCAGCCTCCCTAGCGGGAGGGCCGATCGAGTGGTCGCAGATACGCAGTATTTT. Amino acids: CASSLPSGRADRVVADTQYF.

This chain connects TRBV15 to TRBJ2-1; D remains ambiguous. CDR3 length: 15 residues. Trimming shortened V by 3 bases and J by 5 bases, and 14 bases separated the two germline ends. CDR1 and CDR2 (germline): LNHNV, YYDKDF (reference sequence). The CDR3 reads CATSSFSNVHNEQFF. CDR3 nucleotides: TGTGCCACCAGCAGTTTTAGTAACGTCCACAATGAGCAGTTCTTC.

This chain joins TRBV4-1 and TRBJ1-4; D may be TRBD1 (5 bases). The germline V gene encodes CDR1 MGHRA and CDR2 YSYEKL. V gave up 3 bases and J gave up 5 bases, with 10 bases separating them. The CDR3 length is 14 residues. This CDR3 reads CASSQGGENEKLFF. CDR3 nucleotides: TGCGCCAGCAGCCAGGGGGGGGAAAATGAAAAACTGTTTTTT.

This rearrangement joins TRBV6-6 to TRBJ1-3, with unresolved D. Germline V CDR1 and CDR2: MNHNY, SVGAGI (reference sequence). CDR3 length: 12 residues. V was shortened by 7 bases and J by 4 bases, with 8 bases between the two germline ends. The CDR3 sequence is CASTLQGNTIYF. CDR3 DNA: TGTGCCAGCACCCTACAGGGAAACACCATATATTTT.

The V gene is TRBV6-5, the J gene TRBJ1-1; TRBD1 might be the D (5 bases). From germline, CDR1 is MNHEY and CDR2 SVGAGI. The CDR3 length is 13 residues. The V and J ends lost 6 bases and 5 bases respectively, with 13 bases between them. The CDR3 nucleotides are TGTGCCAGCAGCCCCGGGGGAGAGACTGAAGCTTTCTTT. Translated, it gives CASSPGGETEAFF.

The V and J genes are TRBV5-1 and TRBJ1-3; D is ambiguous. Germline lookup yields CDR1 SGHRS and CDR2 YFSETQ. The CDR3 runs 14 residues. V was trimmed by 3 bases and J by 0 bases, leaving 7 bases between them. Here the CDR3 DNA reads TGCGCCAGCAGCTCGACAAGCTCTGGAAACACCATATATTTT. Protein product: CASSSTSSGNTIYF.

The J gene is TRBJ2-5, the V gene TRBV24-1, with TRBD2 matching over 7 bases. The CDR3 has 14 amino acids. The junction had 6 bases not matched to a gene; V was cut back by 5 bases and J by 4 bases. Germline assignment: CDR1 KGHDR and CDR2 SFDVKD. This CDR3 reads CATSVSGEGETQYF. CDR3 nucleotide sequence: TGTGCCACCAGTGTGTCCGGGGAGGGAGAGACCCAGTACTTC.

The chain has TRBV10-3 and TRBJ2-5, with D perhaps matching TRBD2 (7 bases). The CDR3 contains 13 residues. In germline, CDR1 is ENHRY, CDR2 SYGVKD. Trimming removed 8 bases from V and 4 bases from J, with 14 bases in between. The chain's CDR3 is CAISEGGGETQYF. The CDR3 DNA reads TGTGCCATCTCCGAGGGGGGGGGAGAGACCCAGTACTTC.

The chain joins TRBV27 to TRBJ1-1; D is ambiguous. The CDR3 totals 13 residues. V gave up 6 bases and J gave up 5 bases, with 13 bases separating them. Germline CDR1 MNHEY, CDR2 SMNVEV (reference sequence). The CDR3 spells CASRRLGGTEAFF. DNA for the CDR3: TGTGCCAGCAGGCGGCTAGGAGGGACTGAAGCTTTCTTT.

The chain is built from TRBV2 and TRBJ2-1, with D perhaps TRBD2 (6 bases). The V and J ends lost 5 bases and 6 bases respectively, with 17 bases between them. The CDR3 totals 15 residues. Per germline, CDR1 SNHLY and CDR2 FYNNEI. CDR3 DNA sequence: TGTGCCAGCAGTCCTCCCGGACTGGGGGGCAATGAGCAGTTCTTC. Encoded protein: CASSPPGLGGNEQFF.

This sequence joins TRBV11-1 and TRBJ2-3; a possible D gene is TRBD1 (5 bases). Germline V gene data show CDR1 as SGHAT and CDR2 as FQDESV (reference sequence). V was clipped by 5 bases and J by 1 base, with 10 bases between them. This CDR3 has 14 amino acids. The CDR3: CASSRRVRTDTQYF. In nucleotides, the CDR3 is TGTGCCAGCAGCCGCAGGGTCCGCACAGATACGCAGTATTTT.

This clone was detected a few times. V is TRBV4-1 and J is TRBJ2-2; 10 bases are a match to TRBD2. The CDR3 sequence is 18 residues long. CDR1 is MGHRA, CDR2 YSYEKL, per germline. The V segment lost 1 base and the J segment 1 base; nucleotides outside the gene matches: 6. The CDR3 nucleotides read TGCGCCAGCAGCCAAGCCTTGGAGCGGGGGGGGAACACCGGGGAGCTGTTTTTT. The encoded protein is CASSQALERGGNTGELFF.

There are a few counts of this clone. The chain couples TRBV6-5 to TRBJ1-2; 10 positions match TRBD1. Germline-derived CDR1 and CDR2 are MNHEY and SVGAGI. The CDR3 consists of 16 residues. V gave up 2 bases and J gave up 4 bases; unmatched junction bases: 7. CDR3 sequence (DNA): TGTGCCAGCAGTTACGAGCGGGACAGGGGTAGCTATGGCTACACCTTC. Protein: CASSYERDRGSYGYTF.

The V and J genes are TRBV29-1 and TRBJ2-5; possible D gene TRBD2, 6 bases. The CDR3 is made up of 16 amino acids. Germline V gene data show CDR1 as SQVTM and CDR2 as ANQGSEA. Trimming stripped 3 bases from V and 0 bases from J, with 17 bases between. The CDR3 DNA reads as TGCAGCGTTGACGGAGGGAGGTCCCGGTACCAAGAGACCCAGTACTTC. It codes for CSVDGGRSRYQETQYF.

This clone has more than one count but fewer than ten. This chain joins TRBV7-9 and TRBJ2-7, with D perhaps matching TRBD2 (7 bases). The V end lost 9 bases, the J end lost 5 bases, and 35 bases lay between the germline ends. This CDR3 has 19 residues. CDR1 SEHNR and CDR2 FQNEAQ come from the germline V gene (reference sequence). CDR3 region: CARQPTVGRGVDPGDEQYF. DNA of the CDR3: TGTGCCAGACAGCCCACCGTAGGGAGGGGGGTGGATCCCGGGGACGAGCAGTACTTC. Complete variable domain (other parts from reference TRBV7-9 and TRBJ2-7): DTGVSQNPRHKITKRGQNVTFRCDPISEHNRLYWYRQTLGQGPEFLTYFQNEAQLEKSRLLSDRFSAERPKGSFSTLEIQRTEQGDSAMYLCARQPTVGRGVDPGDEQYFGPGTRLTVT.

V usage is TRBV7-2 and J usage is TRBJ2-2; TRBD1 matches at 7 bases. From germline, CDR1 is SGHTA and CDR2 FQGNSA. CDR3 length: 14 residues. With 1 base clipped from V and 6 bases from J, the junction kept 2 bases outside the gene matches. The CDR3 here is CASSLVDRAGELFF. The CDR3 DNA reads TGTGCCAGCAGCTTAGTTGACAGGGCCGGGGAGCTGTTTTTT.

The chain combines TRBV2 with TRBJ1-1, with 7 positions matching TRBD1. The CDR3 has 17 amino acids. Germline V lookup: CDR1 SNHLY, CDR2 FYNNEI. V lost 4 bases and J lost 0; bases outside the gene matches: 11. The CDR3 here is CASSALTGTDMNTEAFF. As DNA, the CDR3 is TGTGCCAGCAGTGCATTGACCGGGACAGATATGAACACTGAAGCTTTCTTT.